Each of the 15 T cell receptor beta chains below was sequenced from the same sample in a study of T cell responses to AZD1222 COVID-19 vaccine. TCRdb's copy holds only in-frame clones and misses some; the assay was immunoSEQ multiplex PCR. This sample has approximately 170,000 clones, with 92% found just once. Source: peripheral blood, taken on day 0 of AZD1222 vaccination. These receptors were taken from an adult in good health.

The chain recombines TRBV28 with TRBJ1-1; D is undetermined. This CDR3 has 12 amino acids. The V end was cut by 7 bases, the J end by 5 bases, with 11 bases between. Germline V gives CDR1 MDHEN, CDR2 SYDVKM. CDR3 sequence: CASTQGRTEAFF. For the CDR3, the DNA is TGTGCCAGCACTCAAGGGCGGACTGAAGCTTTCTTT.

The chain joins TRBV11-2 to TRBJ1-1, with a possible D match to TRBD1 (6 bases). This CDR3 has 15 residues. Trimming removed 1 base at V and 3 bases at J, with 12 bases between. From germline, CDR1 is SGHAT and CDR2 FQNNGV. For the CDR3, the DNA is TGTGCCAGCAGCTTAGCTCCCGGGGGCTACACTGAAGCTTTCTTT. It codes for CASSLAPGGYTEAFF.

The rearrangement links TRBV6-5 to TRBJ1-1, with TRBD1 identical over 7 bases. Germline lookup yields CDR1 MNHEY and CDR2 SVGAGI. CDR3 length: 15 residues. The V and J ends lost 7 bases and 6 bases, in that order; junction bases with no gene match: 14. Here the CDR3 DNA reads TGTGCCAGCAATCCACAGGGGTTATCGATGCCTGAAGCTTTCTTT. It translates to CASNPQGLSMPEAFF.

The CDR3 sequence: CASSLVRYEQYF. As DNA, the CDR3 is TGTGCCAGCAGTCTCGTTAGGTACGAGCAGTACTTC. The chain combines TRBV12-3 or TRBV12-4 with TRBJ2-7; D unclear. V lost 5 bases and J 4 bases, leaving 9 bases between the germline ends. The CDR3 has 12 amino acids.

CDR3 bases: TGTGCCAGCAGTTCCGACAGGGGTCCCTGGCGGGAGGGCACAGATACGCAGTATTTT. Its translation: CASSSDRGPWREGTDTQYF. The chain links TRBV27 to TRBJ2-3, with D perhaps given as TRBD1 or TRBD2 (8 bases each). CDR1 and CDR2 (germline): MNHEY, SMNVEV (reference sequence). V gave up 4 bases and J gave up 1 base, with 24 bases separating them. The CDR3 extends over 19 amino acids.

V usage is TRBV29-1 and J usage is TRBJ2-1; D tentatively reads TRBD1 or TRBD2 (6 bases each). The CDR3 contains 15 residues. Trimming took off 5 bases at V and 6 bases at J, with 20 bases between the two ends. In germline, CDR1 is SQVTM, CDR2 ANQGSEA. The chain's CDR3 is CSVSNLRGQVNEQFF. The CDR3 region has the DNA TGCAGCGTTTCAAACCTCCGGGGGCAGGTCAATGAGCAGTTCTTC.

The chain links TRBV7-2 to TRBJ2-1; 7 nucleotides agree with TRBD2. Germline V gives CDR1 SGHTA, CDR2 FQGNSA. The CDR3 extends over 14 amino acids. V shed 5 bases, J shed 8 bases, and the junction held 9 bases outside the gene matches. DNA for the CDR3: TGTGCCAGCAGCCCCGGGAGGCCCCCACATGAGCAGTTCTTC. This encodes CASSPGRPPHEQFF.

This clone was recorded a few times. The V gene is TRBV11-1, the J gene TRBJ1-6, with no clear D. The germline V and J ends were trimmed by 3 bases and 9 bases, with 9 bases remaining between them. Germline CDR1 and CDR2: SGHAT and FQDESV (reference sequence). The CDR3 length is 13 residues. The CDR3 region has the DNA TGTGCCAGCAGCTTGGGCAGCCGTTCACCCCTCCACTTT. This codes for CASSLGSRSPLHF. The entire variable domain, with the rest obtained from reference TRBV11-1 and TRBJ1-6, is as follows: EAEVAQSPRYKITEKSQAVAFWCDPISGHATLYWYRQILGQGPELLVQFQDESVVDDSQLPKDRFSAERLKGVDSTLKIQPAELGDSAMYLCASSLGSRSPLHFGNGTRLTVT.

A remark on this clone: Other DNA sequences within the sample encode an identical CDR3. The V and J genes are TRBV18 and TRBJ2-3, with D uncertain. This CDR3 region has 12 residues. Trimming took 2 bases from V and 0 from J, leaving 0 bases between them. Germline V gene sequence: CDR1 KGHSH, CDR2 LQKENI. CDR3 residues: CASSPSTDTQYF. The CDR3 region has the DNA TGTGCCAGCTCACCAAGCACAGATACGCAGTATTTT.

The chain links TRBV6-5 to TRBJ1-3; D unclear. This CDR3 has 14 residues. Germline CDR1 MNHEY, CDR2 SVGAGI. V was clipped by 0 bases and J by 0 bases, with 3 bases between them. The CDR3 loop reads CASSYSSSGNTIYF. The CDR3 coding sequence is TGTGCCAGCAGTTACTCCAGCTCTGGAAACACCATATATTTT.

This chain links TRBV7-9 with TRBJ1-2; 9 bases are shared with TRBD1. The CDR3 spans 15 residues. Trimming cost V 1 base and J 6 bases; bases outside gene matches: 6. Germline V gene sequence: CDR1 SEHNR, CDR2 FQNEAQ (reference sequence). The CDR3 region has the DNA TGTGCCAGCAGCTTAGGGGGGACAGGGTTAAATGGCTACACCTTC. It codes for CASSLGGTGLNGYTF.

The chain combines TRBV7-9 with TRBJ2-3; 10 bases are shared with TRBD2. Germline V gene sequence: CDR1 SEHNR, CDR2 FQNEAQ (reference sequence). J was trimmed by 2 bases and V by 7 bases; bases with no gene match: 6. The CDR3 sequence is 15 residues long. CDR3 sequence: CASTPGLANTDTQYF. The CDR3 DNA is TGTGCCAGCACCCCGGGACTAGCGAACACAGATACGCAGTATTTT.

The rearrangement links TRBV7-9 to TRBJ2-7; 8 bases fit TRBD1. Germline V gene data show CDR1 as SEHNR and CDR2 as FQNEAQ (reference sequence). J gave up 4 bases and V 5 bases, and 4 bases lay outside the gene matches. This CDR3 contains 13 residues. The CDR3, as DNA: TGTGCCAGCAGCCCCTGGACAGGGTACGAGCAGTACTTC. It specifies CASSPWTGYEQYF.

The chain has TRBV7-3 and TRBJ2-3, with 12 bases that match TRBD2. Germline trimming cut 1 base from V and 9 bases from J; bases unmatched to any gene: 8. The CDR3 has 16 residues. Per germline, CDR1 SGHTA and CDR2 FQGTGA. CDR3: CASSLIPGLAGVTQYF. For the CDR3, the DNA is TGTGCCAGCAGCTTAATTCCGGGACTAGCGGGCGTAACGCAGTATTTT.

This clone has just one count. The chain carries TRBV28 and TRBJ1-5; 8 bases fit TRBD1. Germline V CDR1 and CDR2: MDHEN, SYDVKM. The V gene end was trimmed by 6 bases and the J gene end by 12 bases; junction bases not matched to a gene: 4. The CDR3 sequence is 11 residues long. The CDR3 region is CASRAGGRQHF. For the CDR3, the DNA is TGTGCCAGCAGGGCAGGGGGCCGCCAGCATTTT.